Given below is one T cell receptor beta chain in context. Antigen specificity is unknown. All of the isolated RNA was reverse transcribed, so expressed TCRB transcripts were sequenced. TCRdb keeps only in-frame clones here, not all; method: immunoSEQ multiplex PCR. The sample has 250,000 to 300,000 clones; roughly an eighth are singletons. The data stem from a study of beta chain features in type 1 diabetes. Regarding the study as a whole: Shorter TCRB CDR3s, moderately but significantly so, were found in Type 1 diabetes patients in all four CD4+ subsets.

Germline V gene data show CDR1 as LGHNA and CDR2 as YSLEER. This CDR3 has 17 residues. After removal of 0 bases from V and 4 bases from J, the junction contained 7 bases not matched to a gene. The rearrangement uses TRBV4-3 and TRBJ1-1; 11 nucleotides agree with TRBD1. The receptor was derived from a man aged 30-40 years with type 1 diabetes. The sequenced sample consisted of naive CD4+ T cells from blood. The CDR3 spells CASSQEAGTGGFTEAFF. The CDR3 DNA follows: TGCGCCAGCAGCCAAGAGGCGGGGACAGGGGGGTTCACTGAAGCTTTCTTT.